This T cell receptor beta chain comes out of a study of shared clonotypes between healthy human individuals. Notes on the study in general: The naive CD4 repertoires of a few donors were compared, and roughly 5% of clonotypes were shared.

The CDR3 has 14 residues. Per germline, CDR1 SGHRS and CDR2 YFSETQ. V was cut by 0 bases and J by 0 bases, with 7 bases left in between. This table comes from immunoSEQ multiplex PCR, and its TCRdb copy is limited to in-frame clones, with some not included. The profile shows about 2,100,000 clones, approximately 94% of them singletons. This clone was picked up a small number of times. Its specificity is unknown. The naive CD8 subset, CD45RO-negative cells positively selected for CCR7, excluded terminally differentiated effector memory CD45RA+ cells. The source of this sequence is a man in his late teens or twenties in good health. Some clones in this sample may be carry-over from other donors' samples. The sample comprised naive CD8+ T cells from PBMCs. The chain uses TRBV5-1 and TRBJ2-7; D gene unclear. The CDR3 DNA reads TGCGCCAGCAGCTTGGTTGCCCTCTCCTACGAGCAGTACTTC. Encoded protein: CASSLVALSYEQYF.